The 14 T cell receptor beta chains given below trace back to one sample, sequenced in a study of T cell changes during pregnancy in multiple sclerosis. Profiled with immunoSEQ multiplex PCR; TCRdb holds only in-frame clones, not every one. Of 70,000 to 90,000 clones in the sample, 85% to 95% were seen once. The sequencing used peripheral blood, collected in the first trimester of pregnancy. Receptors originate from a female donor with multiple sclerosis, enrolled in a pregnancy study.

This chain uses TRBV5-4 with TRBJ2-1; D is possibly TRBD1 (5 bases). This CDR3 region has 12 residues. Per germline, CDR1 SGHNT and CDR2 YYREEE (reference sequence). V lost 4 bases, J lost 9 bases, and 11 bases lay in between. In DNA form, the CDR3 reads TGTGCCAGCAGCCCATTTAGGGGTGAGCAGTTCTTC. It codes for CASSPFRGEQFF.

The CDR3, as DNA: TGTGCCAGCAGAGGGGCCAGTCGACAGTACGAGCAGTACTTC. Protein: CASRGASRQYEQYF. V and J are TRBV28 and TRBJ2-7; TRBD1 might be the D (5 bases). V was trimmed by 6 bases and J by 4 bases, leaving 16 bases between them. CDR1 is MDHEN, CDR2 SYDVKM, per germline. The CDR3 runs 14 residues.

The V gene is TRBV7-2, the J gene TRBJ1-1, with no clear D. CDR1 SGHTA and CDR2 FQGNSA come from the germline V gene. The V and J ends lost 2 bases and 0 bases respectively, with 4 bases between them. The CDR3 has 13 amino acids. Written as DNA, the CDR3 is TGTGCCAGCAGCTTACACATGAACACTGAAGCTTTCTTT. Amino acid sequence: CASSLHMNTEAFF.

The chain recombines TRBV7-9 with TRBJ1-2; D remains unclear. The CDR3 spans 11 residues. V lost 8 bases and J 6 bases, leaving 10 bases between the germline ends. Germline CDR1 is SEHNR and CDR2 is FQNEAQ (reference sequence). CDR3 residues: CASGGIHGYTF. The CDR3 DNA sequence: TGTGCCAGCGGAGGGATCCATGGCTACACCTTC. Full variable domain (missing parts from reference TRBV7-9 and TRBJ1-2): DTGVSQNPRHKITKRGQNVTFRCDPISEHNRLYWYRQTLGQGPEFLTYFQNEAQLEKSRLLSDRFSAERPKGSFSTLEIQRTEQGDSAMYLCASGGIHGYTFGSGTRLTVV.

This clone was detected only a few times. The genes are TRBV6-6 and TRBJ1-5, with a tentative D call TRBD1 (5 bases). Trimming left V 6 bases short and J 0 bases short, with 9 bases between. The V gene's germline CDR1 is MNHNY and CDR2 SVGAGI (reference sequence). This CDR3 contains 14 residues. This chain's CDR3 is CASSPGLSNQPQHF. CDR3 nucleotide sequence: TGTGCCAGCAGCCCGGGACTTAGCAATCAGCCCCAGCATTTT.

The chain links TRBV18 to TRBJ2-1; 15 bases line up with TRBD2. The CDR3 spans 21 residues. Germline lookup yields CDR1 KGHSH and CDR2 LQKENI. J was trimmed by 2 bases and V by 4 bases; bases with no gene match: 15. CDR3 sequence (DNA): TGTGCCAGCTCACTCCGCTTGGGGACTAGCGGGAGGCCTGTGACCTACAATGAGCAGTTCTTC. This encodes CASSLRLGTSGRPVTYNEQFF.

This clone was counted once. The V gene is TRBV6-4, the J gene TRBJ1-1, with D maybe TRBD1 (6 bases). The germline V gene has CDR1 MRHNA and CDR2 SNTAGT. The CDR3 is 14 amino acids. Deletions cut 8 bases from V and 3 bases from J, with 16 bases between. The CDR3 spells CASRGGGHDTEAFF. The DNA for the CDR3 is TGTGCCAGCCGTGGGGGGGGGCACGACACTGAAGCTTTCTTT.

This clone is a singleton in its sample. The rearrangement uses TRBV10-3 and TRBJ2-6; 10 positions match TRBD1. CDR3 length: 16 residues. V gave up 10 bases and J gave up 4 bases; unmatched junction bases: 10. Germline values: CDR1 ENHRY, CDR2 SYGVKD. CDR3 nucleotides: TGTGCCACTTGGAGACAGGGGGCTCTGGGGGCCAACGTCCTGACTTTC. This encodes CATWRQGALGANVLTF.

The CDR3 region has the DNA TGTGCCATCAGTGAGTCTGGGGGACAGGGTCTTCGGACCGGGGAGCTGTTTTTT. Its protein is CAISESGGQGLRTGELFF. The chain couples TRBV10-3 to TRBJ2-2; 9 nucleotides line up with TRBD1. Per germline, CDR1 ENHRY and CDR2 SYGVKD. The length of the CDR3 is 18 residues. The ends lost 0 bases at V and 5 bases at J; junction bases unmatched: 10.

This chain links TRBV19 with TRBJ2-5; D gene ambiguous. Germline CDR1 LNHDA, CDR2 SQIVND (reference sequence). The V end lost 1 base, the J end lost 5 bases, and 11 bases lay between the germline ends. The CDR3 length is 14 residues. CDR3 in amino acids: CASSIARGFETQYF. The CDR3 nucleotides read TGTGCCAGTAGTATAGCCCGAGGATTTGAGACCCAGTACTTC.

This clone was seen once. The CDR3 DNA is TGCGCCAGCAGCCCCAAGATGGGGGGGAACACTGAAGCTTTCTTT. It encodes CASSPKMGGNTEAFF. V gene TRBV4-1 combines with J gene TRBJ1-1, with D possibly TRBD1 on 5 matching bases. The germline V gene has CDR1 MGHRA and CDR2 YSYEKL. V dropped 4 bases and J dropped 1 base, with 13 bases sitting between them. This CDR3 has 15 residues.

This chain connects TRBV2 to TRBJ1-3; D perhaps matches TRBD1 (5 bases). Trimming removed 4 bases from V and 2 bases from J, with 15 bases in between. This CDR3 spans 16 amino acids. Looked up from germline, CDR1 is SNHLY and CDR2 is FYNNEI. The CDR3 coding sequence is TGTGCCAGCAGTGTTATCCAGGGTTTGGCTGGAAACACCATATATTTT. Translated, it gives CASSVIQGLAGNTIYF.

The V gene is TRBV7-6, the J gene TRBJ2-7; D unclear. V was trimmed by 5 bases and J by 0 bases, leaving 5 bases between them. This CDR3 region has 12 residues. In germline, CDR1 is SGHVS, CDR2 FNYEAQ. The CDR3 sequence: CASSVSSYEQYF. CDR3 nucleotides: TGTGCCAGCAGCGTCAGCTCCTACGAGCAGTACTTC.

The chain joins TRBV5-1 to TRBJ1-5; TRBD1 is a possible D gene (5 bases). The CDR3 is made up of 14 amino acids. Per the germline V gene, CDR1 is SGHRS and CDR2 is YFSETQ. With 4 bases removed from V and 3 bases from J, the gap between germline ends came to 11 bases. CDR3 in DNA: TGCGCCAGCAGCCCCGGGACTCCCAATCAGCCCCAGCATTTT. It specifies CASSPGTPNQPQHF.